The 22 T cell receptor beta chains listed next were all sequenced from one sample in a study of T cell repertoires in cytomegalovirus infection. TCRdb independently ran MiXCR on the reads; one entry per CDR3 protein. Of around 270,000 distinct CDR3 sequences detected, roughly 9.1% appear once; the ten largest clones hold about 14%. Sequenced: PBMCs. All receptors derive from a human donor in good health (CMV status not recorded). Some clones in this sample may be carry-over from other donors' samples.

The table lists this clonotype with a few counts. This chain connects TRBV27 to TRBJ1-2, with D possibly matching TRBD1 (6 bases). Germline V gives CDR1 MNHEY, CDR2 SMNVEV (reference sequence). V was pared by 0 bases and J by 8 bases, with 13 bases between. The CDR3 is 14 amino acids. CDR3 bases: TGTGCCAGCAGTTTATCGACAGGAATGGACGGCTACACCTTC. Residues: CASSLSTGMDGYTF.

The chain links TRBV29-1 to TRBJ1-2; D might be TRBD1 (5 bases). Germline loops: CDR1 SQVTM, CDR2 ANQGSEA. V gave up 3 bases and J gave up 9 bases, with 17 bases separating them. The CDR3 contains 13 residues. CDR3 DNA: TGCAGCGTTGATTACGAGGGGTTCCAGAGCTACACCTTC. Translation: CSVDYEGFQSYTF.

The CDR3 is CSARDLLSSQETQYF. CDR3 DNA sequence: TGCAGTGCTAGAGATCTCCTAAGTTCCCAAGAGACCCAGTACTTC. The chain combines TRBV20-1 with TRBJ2-5; D gene ambiguous. Germline CDR1 and CDR2: DFQATT and SNEGSKA (reference sequence). V was cut by 0 bases and J by 1 base, with 12 bases left in between. This CDR3 spans 15 amino acids.

The genes are TRBV9 and TRBJ1-3; D possibly corresponds to TRBD1 (6 bases). Trimming shortened V by 4 bases and J by 0 bases, and 11 bases separated the two germline ends. Germline CDR1 reads SGDLS; CDR2 reads YYNGEE. The CDR3 runs to 15 residues. This CDR3 reads CASSTAGHSGNTIYF. The CDR3 coding sequence is TGTGCCAGCAGCACGGCGGGACACTCTGGAAACACCATATATTTT.

This clonotype was seen only a few times. The CDR3 region has the DNA TGTGCCAGCAGTCAGGGACAGTTTAACTATGGCTACACCTTC. As protein: CASSQGQFNYGYTF. The genes are TRBV27 and TRBJ1-2; 7 nucleotides line up with TRBD1. CDR3 length: 14 residues. The germline V gene has CDR1 MNHEY and CDR2 SMNVEV (reference sequence). The V gene end was trimmed by 5 bases and the J gene end by 1 base; junction bases not matched to a gene: 4.

The V gene is TRBV25-1, the J gene TRBJ1-5, with TRBD1 identical over 10 bases. This CDR3 spans 14 amino acids. The V and J ends lost 4 bases and 8 bases, in that order; junction bases with no gene match: 5. The germline V gene has CDR1 MGHDK and CDR2 SYGVNS. Here the CDR3 reads CASSAPGQGKPQHF. The CDR3 DNA follows: TGTGCCAGCAGTGCCCCGGGACAGGGGAAGCCCCAGCATTTT.

This clonotype has a count of ten or more. This rearrangement joins TRBV19 to TRBJ2-1; the match to TRBD2 covers 8 bases. The CDR3 is 14 amino acids. V dropped 5 bases and J dropped 7; count of bases not matched to a gene: 7. Germline CDR1 reads LNHDA; CDR2 reads SQIVND (reference sequence). CDR3 coding DNA: TGTGCCAGTAGTTATGGCGGGAGGTGGAATGAGCAGTTCTTC. It codes for CASSYGGRWNEQFF.

J is TRBJ1-5 and V is TRBV15; possible D gene TRBD1, 5 bases. CDR1 and CDR2 from the germline V gene are LNHNV and YYDKDF (reference sequence). V lost 2 bases and J lost 3, with 14 bases in between. The CDR3 spans 16 residues. CDR3 in amino acids: CATSRTLQGDNQPQHF. CDR3 in DNA: TGTGCCACCAGCAGAACCCTGCAGGGTGACAATCAGCCCCAGCATTTT.

This clonotype was counted at least ten times. V and J are TRBV28 and TRBJ2-7; D call uncertain. Trimming stripped 6 bases from V and 0 bases from J, with 15 bases between. The CDR3 loop spans 15 amino acids. Germline V gives CDR1 MDHEN, CDR2 SYDVKM. The CDR3 nucleotides read TGTGCCAGCAGATGGTATACCGGCGGCTCCTACGAGCAGTACTTC. Encoded protein: CASRWYTGGSYEQYF. The variable domain in full, completed from reference TRBV28 and TRBJ2-7, reads DVKVTQSSRYLVKRTGEKVFLECVQDMDHENMFWYRQDPGLGLRLIYFSYDVKMKEKGDIPEGYSVSREKKERFSLILESASTNQTSMYLCASRWYTGGSYEQYFGPGTRLTVT.

In this sample, this clonotype turned up many times. This rearrangement joins TRBV12-3 or TRBV12-4 to TRBJ1-4; D is unclear. V shed 5 bases and J shed 10 bases, with 20 bases lying between them. The CDR3 sequence is 15 residues long. CDR3 in amino acids: CASSRPSSNRGKLFF. CDR3 sequence (DNA): TGTGCCAGCAGTAGACCGAGTTCCAATCGTGGAAAACTGTTTTTT.

The DNA of the CDR3 is TGTGCCAGCAGGCCTAACAGGGGCGCTGACAATTCACCCCTCCACTTT. It specifies CASRPNRGADNSPLHF. This chain links TRBV6-2 or TRBV6-3 with TRBJ1-6; 7 bases are a match to TRBD1. V dropped 6 bases and J dropped 7; count of bases not matched to a gene: 12. Germline CDR1 MNHEY, CDR2 SVGEGT. This CDR3 comprises 16 residues.

The chain links TRBV29-1 to TRBJ1-2; D ambiguous. This CDR3 is built from 12 residues. Trimming stripped 5 bases from V and 0 bases from J, with 7 bases between. The germline CDR1 and CDR2 sequences are SQVTM and ANQGSEA. The CDR3 loop reads CSVQSPNYGYTF. As DNA, the CDR3 is TGCAGCGTTCAGAGTCCTAACTATGGCTACACCTTC.

This clonotype was counted ten times or more. The chain is built from TRBV11-2 and TRBJ2-7; D could derive from TRBD1 or TRBD2 (5 bases each). The length of the CDR3 is 15 residues. V was cut by 0 bases and J by 1 base, with 10 bases left in between. Germline V gives CDR1 SGHAT, CDR2 FQNNGV. The CDR3 protein is CASSLDRGRSYEQYF. CDR3 bases: TGTGCCAGCAGCTTAGATCGGGGCAGATCCTACGAGCAGTACTTC.

There are many counts of this clonotype. The rearrangement uses TRBV6-2 or TRBV6-3 and TRBJ2-7; TRBD1 agrees at 7 bases. The junction had 5 bases not matched to a gene; V was cut back by 0 bases and J by 3 bases. The CDR3 has 15 residues. Germline CDR1 is MNHEY and CDR2 is SVGEGT. CDR3 amino acids: CASSYSGTAYYEQYF. In DNA form, the CDR3 reads TGTGCCAGCAGTTACTCCGGGACAGCCTACTACGAGCAGTACTTC.

The CDR3 is CSARDRSGWGYEQYF. CDR3 in DNA: TGCAGTGCTAGAGATCGGAGCGGGTGGGGTTACGAGCAGTACTTC. The rearrangement joins TRBV20-1 to TRBJ2-7, with D perhaps matching TRBD2 (6 bases). This CDR3 contains 15 residues. Trimming left V 0 bases short and J 4 bases short, with 16 bases between. Germline V gene lookup returns CDR1 DFQATT and CDR2 SNEGSKA (reference sequence).

As regards this clonotype: This may be a read error: a much more frequent sequence differs by one nucleotide. The V gene is TRBV7-2, the J gene TRBJ2-5; D is possibly TRBD2 (7 bases). CDR3 length: 15 amino acids. Germline CDR1 SGHTA, CDR2 FQGNSA. V shed 5 bases and J shed 4 bases, with 17 bases lying between them. CDR3 DNA sequence: TGTGCCAGCAGCAAAGACGGGGGGCGAACAGAGACCCAGTACTTC. Protein sequence: CASSKDGGRTETQYF.

In this sample, this clonotype turned up many times. CDR3 bases: TGTGCCAGCAGTGAAGCGTTAGGACACCTCACAGATACGCAGTATTTT. It yields the protein CASSEALGHLTDTQYF. J is TRBJ2-3 and V is TRBV2; TRBD1 might be the D (5 bases). The CDR3 runs to 16 residues. Germline V gives CDR1 SNHLY, CDR2 FYNNEI. Trimming removed 0 bases from V and 2 bases from J, with 12 bases in between.

This chain connects TRBV6-1 to TRBJ2-3; TRBD2 matches at 16 bases. V was pared by 5 bases and J by 0 bases, with 5 bases of the junction left unmatched. The CDR3 runs 18 residues. Germline values: CDR1 MNHNS, CDR2 SASEGT. CDR3 sequence reads: CASSSGTSGRDSTDTQYF. CDR3 nucleotide sequence: TGTGCCAGCAGTTCCGGGACTAGCGGGAGGGATAGCACAGATACGCAGTATTTT.

This clonotype came up many times. The rearrangement links TRBV7-2 to TRBJ2-1; 8 bases are a match to TRBD1. This CDR3 has 15 amino acids. Germline CDR1 is SGHTA and CDR2 is FQGNSA. The V and J ends lost 1 base and 7 bases, in that order; junction bases with no gene match: 6. CDR3: CASSLVQGAGNEQFF. CDR3 sequence (DNA): TGTGCCAGCAGCTTAGTTCAGGGGGCGGGGAATGAGCAGTTCTTC. Looking up the rest from reference TRBV7-2 and TRBJ2-1 gives the full variable domain: GAGVSQSPSNKVTEKGKDVELRCDPISGHTALYWYRQSLGQGLEFLIYFQGNSAPDKSGLPSDRFSAERTGGSVSTLTIQRTQQEDSAVYLCASSLVQGAGNEQFFGPGTRLTVL.

This clonotype was found a few times. The rearrangement links TRBV28 to TRBJ2-4, with 7 bases matching TRBD1. Per the germline V gene, CDR1 is MDHEN and CDR2 is SYDVKM. This CDR3 contains 14 residues. The J segment lost 3 bases and the V segment lost 5 bases, leaving 4 bases of the junction unmatched. The CDR3 nucleotides are TGTGCCAGCAGTCCCGGGACAGTCAAAAACATTCAGTACTTC. The encoded protein is CASSPGTVKNIQYF.

In its sample, this clonotype was seen many times. The chain recombines TRBV29-1 with TRBJ2-3; the D call may be TRBD1 or TRBD2 (5 bases each). Germline V lookup: CDR1 SQVTM, CDR2 ANQGSEA. Trimming left V 1 base short and J 1 base short, with 9 bases between. The CDR3 spans 14 residues. The CDR3, as DNA: TGCAGCGTTGAAGCCCGGGACCGCACAGATACGCAGTATTTT. It encodes CSVEARDRTDTQYF.

The chain carries TRBV20-1 and TRBJ2-3; TRBD1 might be the D (6 bases). This CDR3 is 13 amino acids long. V gave up 7 bases and J gave up 2 bases, with 13 bases separating them. Germline CDR1 DFQATT, CDR2 SNEGSKA (reference sequence). CDR3 sequence (DNA): TGCAGTGGAGGGGGTCTATACACAGATACGCAGTATTTT. This encodes CSGGGLYTDTQYF.